In this sample, the clone carrying this TCR beta chain turned up many times. This record belongs to a study of neurological immune-mediated disorders. Study context: The approximately 34 multiple sclerosis patients comprised around 31 that were relapsing-remitting and 3 that were secondary progressive.

The CDR3 sequence is 14 residues long. The ends were cut back, 3 bases at V and 2 bases at J, with 10 bases in the middle. The V gene's germline CDR1 is MNHEY and CDR2 SVGEGT. The cDNA came from 5'RACE with 10-nucleotide random UMIs. TCRdb independently ran MiXCR on the 5' RACE reads; one entry per CDR3 protein. The data contain 55,000 or so distinct CDR3 sequences, about 4.2% of them singletons. The cell input for sorted libraries was about 960,000, and those cells were CD4+ or CD8+ T cells. This chain joins TRBV6-2 or TRBV6-3 and TRBJ1-2, with D unresolved. The receptor was isolated from a woman in her 40s with multiple sclerosis. The sample consisted of CD4+ T cells from blood. The CDR3 DNA sequence: TGTGCCAGCAGTTATTCCCTAGGGAACTATGGCTACACCTTC. Translation gives CASSYSLGNYGYTF.